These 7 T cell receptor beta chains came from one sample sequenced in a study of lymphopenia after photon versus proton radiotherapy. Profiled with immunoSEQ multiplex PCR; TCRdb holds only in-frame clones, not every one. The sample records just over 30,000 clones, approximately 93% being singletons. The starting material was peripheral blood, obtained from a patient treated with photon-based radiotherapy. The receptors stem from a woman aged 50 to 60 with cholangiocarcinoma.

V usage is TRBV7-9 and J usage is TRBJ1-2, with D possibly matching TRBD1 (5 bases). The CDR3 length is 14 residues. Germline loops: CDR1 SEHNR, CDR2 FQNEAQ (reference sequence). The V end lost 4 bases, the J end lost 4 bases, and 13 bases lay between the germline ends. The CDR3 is CASSSSGASYGYTF. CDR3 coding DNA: TGTGCCAGCAGCTCCAGTGGGGCTAGCTATGGCTACACCTTC.

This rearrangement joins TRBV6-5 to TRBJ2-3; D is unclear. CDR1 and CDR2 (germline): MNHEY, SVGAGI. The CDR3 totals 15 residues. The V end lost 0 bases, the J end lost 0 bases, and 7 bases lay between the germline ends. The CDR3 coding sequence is TGTGCCAGCAGTTACTCAGGAGTTAGCACAGATACGCAGTATTTT. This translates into CASSYSGVSTDTQYF.

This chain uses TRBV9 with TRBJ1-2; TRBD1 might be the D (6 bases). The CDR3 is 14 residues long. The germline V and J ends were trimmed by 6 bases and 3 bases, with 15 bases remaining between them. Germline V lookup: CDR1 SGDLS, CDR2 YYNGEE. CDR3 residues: CASTRTATDYGYTF. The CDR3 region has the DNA TGTGCCAGCACCCGGACAGCCACGGACTATGGCTACACCTTC.

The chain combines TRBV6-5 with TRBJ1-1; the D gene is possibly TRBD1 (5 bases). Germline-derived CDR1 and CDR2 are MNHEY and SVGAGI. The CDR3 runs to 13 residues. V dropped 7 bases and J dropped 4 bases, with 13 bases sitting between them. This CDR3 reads CASMRGERTEAFF. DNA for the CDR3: TGTGCCAGCATGCGGGGCGAACGCACTGAAGCTTTCTTT.

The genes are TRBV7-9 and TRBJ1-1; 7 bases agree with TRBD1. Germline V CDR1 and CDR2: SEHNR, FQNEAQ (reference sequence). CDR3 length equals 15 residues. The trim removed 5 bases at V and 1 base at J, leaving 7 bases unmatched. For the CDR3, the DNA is TGTGCCAGCAGCCCCAGGGGGGTGGGGAACACTGAAGCTTTCTTT. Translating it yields CASSPRGVGNTEAFF.

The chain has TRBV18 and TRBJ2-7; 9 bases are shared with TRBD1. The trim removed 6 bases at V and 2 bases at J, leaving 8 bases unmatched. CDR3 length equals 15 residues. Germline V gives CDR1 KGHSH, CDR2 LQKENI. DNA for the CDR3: TGTGCCAGCTCGTCAACAGGGGGCGCCGCCTACGAGCAGTACTTC. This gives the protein CASSSTGGAAYEQYF.

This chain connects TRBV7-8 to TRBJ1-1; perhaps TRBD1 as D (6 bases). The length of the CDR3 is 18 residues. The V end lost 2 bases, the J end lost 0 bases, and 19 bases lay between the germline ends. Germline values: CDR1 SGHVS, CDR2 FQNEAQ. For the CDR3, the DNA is TGTGCCAGCAGCTTAAGACTTTCGGGGGGCAGAATGAACACTGAAGCTTTCTTT. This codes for CASSLRLSGGRMNTEAFF.